Below, one T cell receptor beta chain is given with its context. The sample contains more than one DNA sequence encoding this CDR3. Profiled with immunoSEQ multiplex PCR; TCRdb holds only in-frame clones, not every one. The table lists 95,000 or so clones, about 91% of them singletons. This sample is drawn from a study of OX40 agonist ivuxolimab in advanced cancers. Study-wide context: In this trial design, patients received ivuxolimab intravenously at 0.01 to 10 mg/kg every 2 weeks.

V lost 4 bases, J lost 2 bases, and 3 bases lay in between. CDR1 is MNHEY and CDR2 is SMNVEV in the germline V gene (reference sequence). The CDR3 consists of 11 residues. The sequence was collected from an adult with an advanced solid tumor such as melanoma, head and neck, liver or kidney cancer. The sequenced sample was CD4+ or CD8+ T cells sorted from blood, obtained in a trial of the OX40 agonist ivuxolimab. V usage is TRBV27 and J usage is TRBJ2-7; D is uncertain. The CDR3 sequence is CASSSTYEQYF. CDR3 coding DNA: TGTGCCAGCAGTTCAACCTACGAGCAGTACTTC.